The entry below gives a single T cell receptor beta chain sequence along with its context. Other DNA variants within this sample encode the same CDR3. Per the germline V gene, CDR1 is SGHRS and CDR2 is YFSETQ. Germline trimming cut 0 bases from V and 4 bases from J; bases unmatched to any gene: 0. CDR3 size: 13 residues. This record belongs to a study of blood T cell repertoires in COVID-19. As for the study in general: The origin of the acute and convalescent COVID-19 samples was the United States, Italy and Spain. PBMCs, B-cell-depleted T cells, or T cells were the source of the cDNA or gDNA that made up the material.

Profiling relied on immunoSEQ multiplex PCR, and the TCRdb table lists in-frame clones only, not all of them. Here the sample spans 140,000 to 150,000 clones, 70% to 90% being singletons. The source of this sequence is a man between 60 and 70 years old with active or convalescent COVID-19. This chain connects TRBV5-1 to TRBJ2-5, with 7 bases matching TRBD2. The sample consisted of peripheral blood. CDR3 in DNA: TGCGCCAGCAGCTTGGCGGGGGGAGAGACCCAGTACTTC. It yields the protein CASSLAGGETQYF.